This TCR beta chain was obtained from a study of blood T cell repertoires in COVID-19. Overall study: The study drew acute and convalescent COVID-19 samples from the United States, Italy and Spain. The analysed material was cDNA or gDNA that came from T cells, B-cell-depleted T cells, or PBMCs.

Authors' processing steps: The authors estimated nucleated cell counts from reference gene primer amplification. Profiled with immunoSEQ multiplex PCR; TCRdb holds only in-frame clones, not every one. That table furnishes V, J and clone size, whereas the DNA furnished D and trimming. Of a few hundred thousand clones listed, about 79% are singletons. This CDR3 is built from 21 residues. Germline V gene sequence: CDR1 SGHRS, CDR2 YFSETQ. After removal of 4 bases from V and 0 bases from J, the junction contained 19 bases not matched to a gene. The rearrangement joins TRBV5-1 to TRBJ2-6; 7 nucleotides match TRBD1. Source material: peripheral blood. This receptor was taken from a woman aged 40 to 50 who had recovered from COVID-19. The CDR3 sequence is CASSPQDLTGTVPSGANVLTF. The CDR3 DNA follows: TGCGCCAGCAGCCCACAGGACCTAACCGGGACAGTTCCCTCTGGGGCCAACGTCCTGACTTTC.